This TCR beta chain was sequenced in a study of Graves' ophthalmopathy and Graves' hyperthyroidism. On the study more broadly: Investigators collected peripheral blood at initial diagnosis, before any treatment was given.

Using RNA transcripts, the TCR beta CDR3 regions were amplified. The authors performed first-round RT-PCR with HTBI primers and then a second-round multiplex PCR. TCRdb recomputed calls from the multiplex PCR reads with MiXCR, one row per CDR3 protein. The sample gives about 740,000 distinct CDR3 sequences, 35% to 50% of which show up once; 40% to 55% is in the top ten. CDR1 and CDR2 from the germline V gene are WNHNN and SYGVQD (reference sequence). This CDR3 spans 16 amino acids. V lost 0 bases and J 4 bases, leaving 15 bases between the germline ends. To note about this clonotype: Its antigen is not identified.

Diagnosis used clinical symptoms, serum thyroxine, TRAb, thyroid ultrasound and orbital computed tomography. Study-wide findings and caveats: Ophthalmopathy cases were distinguished from stable hyperthyroidism by a 13-signature model, reaching approximately 88% sensitivity and around 81% specificity. The model reached around 70% sensitivity and about 72% specificity for predicting ophthalmopathy progression.

The receptor was derived from an adult man with Graves' ophthalmopathy. This chain links TRBV10-1 with TRBJ1-1; D perhaps matches TRBD1 (6 bases). Sequencing was carried out using peripheral blood. CDR3 in amino acids: CASSESQPQGSTEAFF. The CDR3 nucleotides read TGCGCCAGCAGTGAGTCCCAACCTCAGGGGAGCACTGAAGCTTTCTTT.